A selection of T cell receptor beta chains follows, all from one sample in a study of blood T cell dynamics during melanoma immunotherapy. Profiling relied on immunoSEQ multiplex PCR, and the TCRdb table lists in-frame clones only, not all of them. The sample yields 25,000 to 35,000 clones, over 70% seen once. The starting material was blood, obtained from a patient treated with checkpoint blockade. The origin of the receptors is a human donor with melanoma. CDR3s include the opening cysteine and the closing phenylalanine or tryptophan. A D gene is named only where the DNA matches it firmly. Some rows mark clone size as missing; the rest say once, few, many or name a class of expanded clone.

V gene,CDR3 length,J gene,D gene,clone size,CDR3 protein,CDR3 DNA
TRBV11-2,14,TRBJ1-3,.,few,CASSSSRSGNTIYF,TGTGCCAGCAGCTCTAGCCGCTCTGGAAACACCATATATTTT
TRBV11-2,13,TRBJ1-1,.,.,CASSLGLRAEAFF,TGTGCCAGCAGCTTAGGGCTTAGGGCAGAAGCTTTCTTT
TRBV5-4,13,TRBJ1-1,.,.,CASNVEQNTEAFF,TGTGCCAGTAACGTGGAACAGAACACTGAAGCTTTCTTT
TRBV10-3,12,TRBJ2-2,.,.,CAISRELLGLFF,TGTGCCATCAGCCGGGAGCTACTGGGGCTGTTTTTT
TRBV27,13,TRBJ1-1,.,.,CASSRRGGTEAFF,TGTGCCAGCAGTAGAAGAGGTGGAACTGAAGCTTTCTTT
TRBV15,21,TRBJ2-2,TRBD1,.,CATSRDVPTFFRGKNTGELFF,TGTGCCACCAGCAGAGATGTGCCCACGTTTTTCAGGGGGAAGAACACCGGGGAGCTGTTTTTT
TRBV6-5,14,TRBJ1-2,.,.,CASSIGREGGGYTF,TGTGCCAGCAGCATCGGACGGGAGGGGGGTGGCTACACCTTC
TRBV7-9,15,TRBJ2-2,TRBD1,few,CASSSGQGNTGELFF,TGTGCCAGCAGCTCGGGACAGGGGAACACCGGGGAGCTGTTTTTT
TRBV19,14,TRBJ1-1,.,.,CASSIDSLRTEAFF,TGTGCCAGTAGTATAGACTCTCTAAGGACTGAAGCTTTCTTT
TRBV7-2,13,TRBJ1-1,TRBD1,.,CASSLAADRGAFF,TGTGCCAGCAGCTTAGCCGCGGACAGGGGAGCTTTCTTT
TRBV28,16,TRBJ2-1,TRBD2,.,CASSLPTGTRGSEQFF,TGTGCCAGCAGCTTACCCACCGGGACTAGAGGCAGCGAGCAGTTCTTC
TRBV6-1,14,TRBJ2-2,.,few,CASSLSGRTGELFF,TGTGCCAGCAGTCTCAGTGGGAGGACCGGGGAGCTGTTTTTT
TRBV6-6,15,TRBJ1-2,.,.,CASSSPQTANYGYTF,TGTGCCAGCAGTTCACCTCAGACAGCTAACTATGGCTACACCTTC
TRBV5-1,16,TRBJ2-2,.,.,CASSSLTPANTGELFF,TGCGCCAGCAGCTCATTGACACCCGCGAACACCGGGGAGCTGTTTTTT
TRBV30,14,TRBJ2-1,.,.,CAWSVGAAYNEQFF,TGTGCCTGGAGTGTAGGGGCAGCCTACAATGAGCAGTTCTTC
TRBV29-1,11,TRBJ2-1,.,.,CSVGGYNEQFF,TGCAGCGTTGGGGGGTACAATGAGCAGTTCTTC
TRBV19,16,TRBJ2-2,.,.,CASSIPYRLNTGELFF,TGTGCCAGTAGTATCCCATACAGGTTGAACACCGGGGAGCTGTTTTTT
TRBV30,13,TRBJ2-7,TRBD1,.,CAWSVQGAYEQYF,TGTGCCTGGAGTGTACAGGGGGCCTACGAGCAGTACTTC
TRBV9,13,TRBJ2-2,.,.,CASSVDDTGELFF,TGTGCCAGCAGCGTAGACGACACCGGGGAGCTGTTTTTT
TRBV9,17,TRBJ2-4,TRBD1,.,CASSVEGTGLAKNIQYF,TGTGCCAGCAGCGTAGAGGGGACAGGATTAGCCAAAAACATTCAGTACTTC
TRBV29-1,14,TRBJ1-1,.,once,CSVQVASGNTEAFF,TGCAGCGTTCAAGTGGCTTCTGGGAACACTGAAGCTTTCTTT
TRBV28,11,TRBJ2-7,.,once,CASSPDYEQYF,TGTGCCAGCAGTCCCGACTACGAGCAGTACTTC
TRBV9,13,TRBJ1-4,.,.,CASSPGGQEKLFF,TGTGCCAGCAGCCCCGGGGGGCAGGAAAAACTGTTTTTT
TRBV2,16,TRBJ1-5,TRBD1,.,CASSEEPGQGNQPQHF,TGTGCCAGCAGTGAAGAACCGGGACAGGGTAATCAGCCCCAGCATTTT
TRBV2,14,TRBJ2-4,.,.,CASSSGVPKNIQYF,TGTGCCAGCAGTTCAGGGGTCCCAAAAAACATTCAGTACTTC
TRBV19,14,TRBJ1-2,.,few,CASSTQGVGYGYTF,TGTGCCAGTAGTACACAGGGAGTTGGCTATGGCTACACCTTC
TRBV11-1,13,TRBJ1-2,.,.,CASSLDPGDGYTF,TGTGCCAGCAGCCTAGATCCAGGGGATGGCTACACCTTC
TRBV2,14,TRBJ1-1,TRBD1,once,CASSEDRVNTEAFF,TGTGCCAGCAGCGAAGACAGGGTTAACACTGAAGCTTTCTTT
TRBV5-1,13,TRBJ2-3,.,.,CASSLGGKDTQYF,TGCGCCAGCAGCTTGGGGGGAAAAGATACGCAGTATTTT
TRBV2,14,TRBJ2-3,.,.,CASSASQTTDTQYF,TGTGCCAGCAGTGCTAGTCAGACGACAGATACGCAGTATTTT
TRBV29-1,14,TRBJ2-1,.,.,CSVEAGLTHNEQFF,TGCAGCGTTGAGGCAGGCCTCACCCACAATGAGCAGTTCTTC
TRBV9,17,TRBJ2-3,.,few,CASSVATSWGGTDTQYF,TGTGCCAGCAGCGTAGCCACTAGCTGGGGGGGCACAGATACGCAGTATTTT
TRBV27,13,TRBJ1-5,.,.,CASSLSVRQPQHF,TGTGCCAGCAGTTTATCCGTCCGTCAGCCCCAGCATTTT
TRBV6-1,13,TRBJ1-3,TRBD1,.,CASSETGRNTIYF,TGTGCCAGCAGTGAGACAGGGCGTAACACCATATATTTT
TRBV19,14,TRBJ1-2,.,few,CASKSRTVNYGYTF,TGTGCCAGTAAATCGAGGACAGTAAACTATGGCTACACCTTC
TRBV15,15,TRBJ1-3,.,.,CATSRDRGSGNTIYF,TGTGCCACCAGCAGAGATCGGGGGTCTGGAAACACCATATATTTT
TRBV6-1,14,TRBJ1-3,.,.,CASSVGNSGNTIYF,TGTGCCAGCTCCGTTGGGAACTCTGGAAACACCATATATTTT
TRBV2,15,TRBJ1-4,TRBD1,.,CASIMGTGIWEKLFF,TGTGCCAGCATCATGGGGACAGGGATCTGGGAAAAACTGTTTTTT
TRBV21-1,15,TRBJ2-5,.,.,CASTSLAGGRETQYF,TGTGCCAGCACCTCACTAGCGGGGGGGCGAGAGACCCAGTACTTC
TRBV28,13,TRBJ2-7,.,.,CASSRDLSYEQYF,TGTGCCAGCAGCAGGGACTTGTCCTACGAGCAGTACTTC
TRBV6-1,15,TRBJ1-2,TRBD1,.,CASTEFRTGEYGYTF,TGTGCCAGCACAGAATTTAGGACAGGGGAGTATGGCTACACCTTC
TRBV5-4,14,TRBJ1-1,.,.,CASSFGGGNTEAFF,TGTGCCAGCAGCTTTGGTGGTGGGAACACTGAAGCTTTCTTT
TRBV28,14,TRBJ2-7,TRBD1,.,CASSSRTGGREQYF,TGTGCCAGCAGTTCCAGGACAGGGGGGAGAGAGCAGTACTTC
TRBV18,16,TRBJ1-2,.,.,CASSRDWTVANYGYTF,TGTGCCAGCTCACGGGACTGGACGGTCGCTAACTATGGCTACACCTTC
TRBV7-9,14,TRBJ2-4,TRBD1,.,CASSSLDRKNIQYF,TGTGCCAGCAGCTCTTTGGACAGGAAGAACATTCAGTACTTC
TRBV11-1,14,TRBJ1-1,.,.,CASAPHGGDAEAFF,TGTGCCAGCGCACCTCACGGGGGGGACGCTGAAGCTTTCTTT
TRBV7-2,17,TRBJ2-6,.,once,CASSLAPLISGANVLTF,TGTGCCAGCAGCTTAGCGCCTCTCATCTCTGGGGCCAACGTCCTGACTTTC
TRBV9,17,TRBJ1-3,.,.,CASSVGPGGDSGNTIYF,TGTGCCAGCAGCGTAGGCCCTGGGGGGGACTCTGGAAACACCATATATTTT
TRBV5-1,14,TRBJ2-3,.,.,CASSLERSTDTQYF,TGCGCCAGCAGCTTGGAGCGCAGCACAGATACGCAGTATTTT
TRBV5-8,15,TRBJ1-5,.,.,CASSLPGRSNQPQHF,TGTGCCAGCAGCTTGCCGGGCCGTAGCAATCAGCCCCAGCATTTT
TRBV27,14,TRBJ2-5,.,.,CASSLNRNQETQYF,TGTGCCAGCAGTTTAAACAGGAACCAAGAGACCCAGTACTTC
TRBV7-6,13,TRBJ2-3,.,.,CASRSSGANTQYF,TGTGCCAGCAGATCCAGCGGTGCTAATACGCAGTATTTT
TRBV27,15,TRBJ1-1,TRBD1,.,CASSSTRGQDARAFF,TGTGCCAGCAGTTCCACCCGGGGACAGGATGCCAGAGCTTTCTTT
TRBV6-6,13,TRBJ1-1,.,.,CASSYTPITEAFF,TGTGCCAGCAGTTACACACCAATTACTGAAGCTTTCTTT